This TCR beta chain was sequenced for a study of blood T cell repertoires in COVID-19. Per the authors' pipeline: Nucleated cell counts were estimated from reference gene primer amplification. Sequencing used immunoSEQ multiplex PCR; TCRdb keeps in-frame clones, though not all of them. That table supplies the V and J calls and clone size; D and trimming were determined from the DNA. The sample records some 100,000 clones, about 91% being singletons. Looked up from germline, CDR1 is MNHEY and CDR2 is SMNVEV (reference sequence). The CDR3 runs to 12 residues. The germline V and J ends were trimmed by 4 bases and 7 bases, with 10 bases remaining between them.

V gene TRBV27 combines with J gene TRBJ1-1; the D is unclear. The receptor comes from a man aged 45-65 years with acute or convalescent COVID-19. The sequenced sample was peripheral blood. CDR3 sequence reads: CASSSLGSEAFF. The CDR3 DNA is TGTGCCAGCAGTTCCCTGGGGAGTGAAGCTTTCTTT.